These 19 T cell receptor beta chains were all obtained from the same sample, sequenced in a study of T cells in Graves' hyperthyroidism and ophthalmopathy. From RNA transcripts, TCR beta CDR3 regions were amplified. The TCR CDR3 first-round RT-PCR relied on the HTBI primer set. MiXCR, run by TCRdb on the multiplex PCR reads, gives a single entry per CDR3 protein. In the table there are around 350,000 distinct CDR3 sequences, roughly a sixth of which are singletons. The sequencing input was blood. These receptors all come from a woman in her 30s with Graves' hyperthyroidism that later progressed to Graves' ophthalmopathy.

This clonotype was counted many times. This chain links TRBV7-9 with TRBJ2-5; no firm D call. From germline, CDR1 is SEHNR and CDR2 FQNEAQ (reference sequence). The CDR3 sequence is 11 residues long. V lost 5 bases, J lost 3 bases, and 4 bases lay in between. In DNA, the CDR3 is TGTGCCAGCAGCCCCAAAGAGACCCAGTACTTC. It is translated as CASSPKETQYF.

This clonotype was counted many times. J is TRBJ2-7 and V is TRBV3-1; D is unresolved. Trimming removed 3 bases from V and 3 bases from J, with 3 bases in between. This CDR3 contains 11 residues. Germline CDR1 is LGHDT and CDR2 is YNNKEL (reference sequence). The CDR3 nucleotides read TGTGCCAGCAGCCATAACTACGAGCAGTACTTC. This codes for CASSHNYEQYF.

This clonotype was counted ten times or more. The V call is TRBV11-2, the J call TRBJ2-5, with 7 bases identical to TRBD1. The V gene end was trimmed by 5 bases and the J gene end by 1 base; junction bases not matched to a gene: 10. The germline gives CDR1 SGHAT, CDR2 FQNNGV. This CDR3 comprises 16 residues. CDR3 in amino acids: CASSTGRGTAQETQYF. The DNA for the CDR3 is TGTGCCAGCAGCACGGGAAGGGGGACAGCCCAAGAGACCCAGTACTTC.

The chain joins TRBV19 to TRBJ2-7; D is uncertain. Trimming removed 3 bases at V and 7 bases at J, with 16 bases between. The germline CDR1 and CDR2 sequences are LNHDA and SQIVND (reference sequence). The CDR3 length is 14 residues. The CDR3 DNA reads as TGTGCCAGTAGTATGGTATCCAGCCTTCGGGAGCAGTACTTC. Amino acid sequence: CASSMVSSLREQYF.

The CDR3 loop reads CASSFLRTQYLRTEAFF. Written as DNA, the CDR3 is TGTGCCAGCAGTTTTCTACGGACACAGTATCTTAGGACTGAAGCTTTCTTT. The chain carries TRBV2 and TRBJ1-1; possible D gene TRBD1, 5 bases. Trimming took off 5 bases at V and 5 bases at J, with 24 bases between the two ends. Germline V CDR1 and CDR2: SNHLY, FYNNEI. This CDR3 is 17 amino acids long.

This clonotype was recorded at least ten times. This chain connects TRBV10-3 to TRBJ2-1; 7 nucleotides align to TRBD1. CDR1 and CDR2 from the germline V gene are ENHRY and SYGVKD. The V gene end was trimmed by 6 bases and the J gene end by 7 bases; junction bases not matched to a gene: 9. There are 14 residues in the CDR3. The CDR3 DNA sequence: TGTGCCATCAGCCCCAGACAGGGATCGAATGAGCAGTTCTTC. It translates to CAISPRQGSNEQFF.

CDR3 sequence reads: CASSAGLAGGRYNEQFF. CDR3 in DNA: TGTGCCAGCAGCGCGGGACTAGCGGGAGGGCGCTACAATGAGCAGTTCTTC. The rearrangement uses TRBV2 and TRBJ2-1; 16 bases are a match to TRBD2. CDR1 and CDR2 from the germline V gene are SNHLY and FYNNEI. The CDR3 contains 17 residues. Unmatched junction bases numbered 5, after V lost 6 bases and J lost 3 bases.

This clonotype was seen repeatedly, ten times or more. The rearrangement links TRBV28 to TRBJ1-2; 11 nucleotides match TRBD1. This CDR3 has 15 residues. V was pared by 4 bases and J by 4 bases, with 5 bases of the junction left unmatched. Germline V gene sequence: CDR1 MDHEN, CDR2 SYDVKM. The DNA for the CDR3 is TGTGCCAGCAGTTCCATCGGGACAGGGGGCTATGGCTACACCTTC. It yields the protein CASSSIGTGGYGYTF.

This clonotype was seen a few times. This chain links TRBV19 with TRBJ1-2; tentatively, D is TRBD1 (5 bases). Germline-derived CDR1 and CDR2 are LNHDA and SQIVND (reference sequence). Trimming cost V 2 bases and J 1 base, with 11 bases left between them. The CDR3 consists of 15 residues. CDR3 nucleotide sequence: TGTGCCAGTAGTATATGGAGGGGACGTAACTATGGCTACACCTTC. This sequence encodes CASSIWRGRNYGYTF.

The chain combines TRBV6-1 with TRBJ1-6; D perhaps matches TRBD1 (5 bases). Germline assignment: CDR1 MNHNS and CDR2 SASEGT. This CDR3 is built from 14 residues. V was clipped by 6 bases and J by 3 bases, with 9 bases between them. The CDR3 sequence is CASSRQSYNSPLHF. The CDR3 bases are TGTGCCAGCAGCAGACAGAGCTATAATTCACCCCTCCACTTT.

In its sample, this clonotype was seen many times. The rearrangement links TRBV6-5 to TRBJ2-7; 7 positions agree with TRBD1. This CDR3 has 14 residues. Germline V gene sequence: CDR1 MNHEY, CDR2 SVGAGI. J was trimmed by 1 base and V by 2 bases; bases with no gene match: 2. This chain's CDR3 is CASSYTGQSYEQYF. Written as DNA, the CDR3 is TGTGCCAGCAGTTACACGGGACAGTCCTACGAGCAGTACTTC.

In this sample, this clonotype turned up many times. This chain joins TRBV12-3 or TRBV12-4 and TRBJ1-2; 10 positions agree with TRBD1. The CDR3 sequence is 13 residues long. The trim removed 5 bases at V and 6 bases at J, leaving 3 bases unmatched. CDR3 DNA: TGTGCCAGCAGTGCAGACAGGGGGCATGGCTACACCTTC. Its translation is CASSADRGHGYTF.

This clonotype was found many times. The chain combines TRBV12-3 or TRBV12-4 with TRBJ1-2; D remains unclear. V lost 7 bases to trimming and J lost 4 bases, with 28 bases between them. CDR3 length: 18 amino acids. CDR3 DNA: TGTGCCAGCATTAAACTGGACCAAAGGAGTAAAGTAGGCTATGGCTACACCTTC. It codes for CASIKLDQRSKVGYGYTF.

This clonotype was seen at least ten times. The chain couples TRBV6-5 to TRBJ2-7, with 11 bases fitting TRBD2. The CDR3 sequence is 14 residues long. The V segment lost 2 bases and the J segment 5 bases; nucleotides outside the gene matches: 2. Looked up from germline, CDR1 is MNHEY and CDR2 is SVGAGI. This CDR3 is CASSYTSGSNEQYF. CDR3 in DNA: TGTGCCAGCAGTTACACTAGCGGGAGTAACGAGCAGTACTTC.

This clonotype was observed a few times. A read error may be the cause here, since a much bigger clone is one base away. The chain uses TRBV28 and TRBJ1-1; weak D call: TRBD1 (5 bases). CDR1 is MDHEN and CDR2 is SYDVKM in the germline V gene. This CDR3 spans 15 amino acids. V gave up 3 bases and J gave up 4 bases, with 15 bases separating them. Here the CDR3 reads CASSFLGDQGTEAFF. The CDR3 nucleotides read TGTGCCAGCAGTTTTTTAGGGGACCAAGGCACTGAAGCTTTCTTT.

This clonotype occurred many times. V is TRBV7-8 and J is TRBJ2-7; possible D gene TRBD1, 5 bases. With 2 bases removed from V and 3 bases from J, the gap between germline ends came to 8 bases. This CDR3 contains 13 residues. CDR1 and CDR2 from the germline V gene are SGHVS and FQNEAQ. The CDR3 bases are TGTGCCAGCAGCTTACAGGGATACTACGAGCAGTACTTC. This encodes CASSLQGYYEQYF. The complete variable domain, with remaining parts taken from reference TRBV7-8 and TRBJ2-7, reads GAGVSQSPRYKVAKRGQDVALRCDPISGHVSLFWYQQALGQGPEFLTYFQNEAQLDKSGLPSDRFFAERPEGSVSTLKIQRTQQEDSAVYLCASSLQGYYEQYFGPGTRLTVT.

The V gene is TRBV4-1, the J gene TRBJ2-5; D may be TRBD2 (6 bases). The V end lost 0 bases, the J end lost 5 bases, and 16 bases lay between the germline ends. The CDR3 runs to 16 residues. Germline CDR1 MGHRA, CDR2 YSYEKL. The CDR3 DNA follows: TGCGCCAGCAGCCAAGATCCTGGGGGGACTTCGGAGACCCAGTACTTC. Its protein product is CASSQDPGGTSETQYF.

This clonotype was found a few times. This chain connects TRBV5-1 to TRBJ2-1; 9 bases line up with TRBD1. CDR1 SGHRS and CDR2 YFSETQ come from the germline V gene. This CDR3 has 15 amino acids. Unmatched junction bases numbered 6, after V lost 5 bases and J lost 3 bases. This CDR3 reads CASRPGQGYYNEQFF. In nucleotides, the CDR3 is TGCGCCAGCAGACCGGGACAGGGTTACTACAATGAGCAGTTCTTC. The full variable domain, with the rest looked up from reference TRBV5-1 and TRBJ2-1, is KAGVTQTPRYLIKTRGQQVTLSCSPISGHRSVSWYQQTPGQGLQFLFEYFSETQRNKGNFPGRFSGRQFSNSRSEMNVSTLELGDSALYLCASRPGQGYYNEQFFGPGTRLTVL.

In its sample, this clonotype was seen a few times. The chain combines TRBV19 with TRBJ1-5, with D unresolved. The CDR3 totals 14 residues. Germline loops: CDR1 LNHDA, CDR2 SQIVND (reference sequence). V lost 6 bases and J 4 bases, leaving 13 bases between the germline ends. CDR3 sequence: CASSPRGWNQPQHF. The CDR3 DNA sequence: TGTGCCAGTAGCCCTCGCGGGTGGAATCAGCCCCAGCATTTT.